The present T cell receptor (beta chain) was sequenced within a study of CD8 T cells in Susac syndrome. Study-level points and caveats: Susac syndrome CD8+ repertoires were clonally expanded, most strongly in CD8+ TEMRA cells. The relatively small number of individuals in the TCR sequencing and HLA analysis was acknowledged by the study.

From blood CD8+ and CD4+ T cells, the TCR beta chain was sequenced. A remark on this clonotype: Its antigen is undetermined.

RNA was extracted with the RNeasy kit, and a quantity of roughly 0.5 to 1 ug was reverse transcribed using random hexamers. The CDR3 of TCR beta was amplified by immunoSEQ multiplex PCR across 54 Vbeta and 13 Jbeta. TCRdb re-called the immunoSEQ multiplex PCR reads with MiXCR, one entry per CDR3 protein. Here the sample spans 100,000 to 150,000 distinct CDR3 sequences, around 94% being singletons. The CDR3 length is 15 residues. Germline V CDR1 and CDR2: MNHEY, SMNVEV (reference sequence). Trimming cost V 3 bases and J 7 bases, with 15 bases left between them. The sequence derives from a human donor with Susac syndrome. The sequenced material came from CD8+ T cells from PBMCs. V usage is TRBV27 and J usage is TRBJ2-2, with a weak D call TRBD1 (8 bases). The CDR3 nucleotides read TGTGCCAGCAGTTTTGGACTAGGACAGGGCGGGGAGCTGTTTTTT. Residues: CASSFGLGQGGELFF.